A selection of T cell receptor beta chains follows, all from one sample in a study of shared clonotypes between healthy human individuals. Assay: immunoSEQ multiplex PCR; the TCRdb copy retains only in-frame clones and omits some. The repertoire includes fewer than 3 million clones, under 95% of them detected once, and roughly 0.34% sits in the top ten. The sequenced material came from naive CD4+ T cells from PBMCs. The receptors come from a man aged 18 to 30 in good health. Some clones in this sample may be carry-over from other donors' samples. The CDR3 runs from the conserved cysteine through the conserved F or W. Fields, in order: clone size, J gene, D gene, V gene, CDR3 protein, CDR3 DNA. D genes are given only for firm matches. Clone size is shown for a subset of rows, as once, few, many or a class of expanded clone.

size: NA; J: TRBJ2-3; D: NA; V: TRBV5-1; CDR3: CASSNFPGTDTQYF; DNA: TGCGCCAGCAGCAATTTCCCGGGGACCGATACGCAGTATTTT
size: NA; J: TRBJ2-7; D: NA; V: TRBV6-1; CDR3: CASRVTGRSSEQYF; DNA: TGTGCCAGCAGGGTTACAGGGAGGTCGTCCGAGCAGTACTTC
size: NA; J: TRBJ2-7; D: NA; V: TRBV5-4; CDR3: CASSSASDRTYEQYF; DNA: TGTGCCAGCAGCTCCGCTTCGGACAGAACCTACGAGCAGTACTTC
size: NA; J: TRBJ2-2; D: TRBD2; V: TRBV27; CDR3: CASSKTSGRASGTGELFF; DNA: TGTGCCAGCAGTAAAACTAGCGGGAGGGCCAGTGGTACCGGGGAGCTGTTTTTT
size: NA; J: TRBJ2-1; D: NA; V: TRBV5-4; CDR3: CASSPFIGNEQFF; DNA: TGTGCCAGCAGCCCCTTTATTGGGAATGAGCAGTTCTTC
size: NA; J: TRBJ2-5; D: NA; V: TRBV7-3; CDR3: CASSYSGSGETQYF; DNA: TGTGCCAGCAGCTATTCCGGCAGTGGAGAGACCCAGTACTTC
size: NA; J: TRBJ2-1; D: TRBD1; V: TRBV15; CDR3: CATSREPTGAGEQFF; DNA: TGTGCCACCAGCAGAGAACCCACAGGGGCTGGTGAGCAGTTCTTC
size: NA; J: TRBJ2-7; D: NA; V: TRBV6-6; CDR3: CASSYSNVGVYEQYF; DNA: TGTGCCAGCAGTTACTCGAATGTGGGAGTCTATGAGCAGTACTTC
size: NA; J: TRBJ1-3; D: NA; V: TRBV6-1; CDR3: CASSEGGSGNTIYF; DNA: TGTGCCAGCAGTGAAGGGGGCTCCGGAAACACCATATATTTT
size: once; J: TRBJ1-3; D: NA; V: TRBV7-8; CDR3: CASSPTSLLRRENTIYF; DNA: TGTGCCAGCAGCCCTACCTCCCTTCTGAGGCGCGAGAACACCATATATTTT